The rows below give T cell receptor beta chains drawn from one sample of a study of T cell responses to AZD1222 COVID-19 vaccine. Libraries were prepared by immunoSEQ multiplex PCR; TCRdb keeps only in-frame clonotypes and omits some of them. The table records about 93,000 clones, roughly 86% of them present only once. Sequences were derived from peripheral blood, sampled on day 0 of MenACWY control vaccination. All receptors come from an adult in good health. CDR3s include the opening cysteine and the closing phenylalanine or tryptophan. The D gene is left open where the match is weak. The size field is filled for only some rows; it gives once, few, many or a size class.

abundance,v_gene,j_gene,d_gene,CDR3aa,CDR3nt
.,TRBV5-6,TRBJ1-4,.,CASSSQGQNEKLFF,TGTGCCAGCAGTTCACAAGGACAAAATGAAAAACTGTTTTTT
.,TRBV5-4,TRBJ1-5,.,CASSVEGGSQPQHF,TGTGCCAGCAGCGTGGAGGGGGGGAGCCAGCCCCAGCATTTT
.,TRBV12-3/TRBV12-4,TRBJ2-3,.,CASSLARRDTQYF,TGTGCCAGCAGTTTAGCGCGGAGAGATACGCAGTATTTT
.,TRBV9,TRBJ1-1,.,CASSVTEGSWGTEAFF,TGTGCCAGCAGCGTAACTGAGGGCAGCTGGGGCACTGAAGCTTTCTTT
.,TRBV28,TRBJ2-5,.,CASASFGEYQETQYF,TGTGCCAGCGCGTCTTTCGGAGAGTACCAAGAGACCCAGTACTTC
.,TRBV11-2,TRBJ1-5,.,CASSLTQGNQPQHF,TGTGCCAGCAGCTTAACGCAGGGTAATCAGCCCCAGCATTTT
.,TRBV7-2,TRBJ2-3,.,CASSLGGSDTQYF,TGTGCCAGCAGCTTAGGGGGTTCCGATACGCAGTATTTT
.,TRBV6-2/TRBV6-3,TRBJ1-1,.,CASSYSTPNTEAFF,TGTGCCAGCAGTTACAGCACTCCGAACACTGAAGCTTTCTTT
.,TRBV16,TRBJ1-1,.,CASSQFYALNTEAFF,TGTGCCAGCAGCCAATTCTACGCGTTGAACACTGAAGCTTTCTTT
.,TRBV5-1,TRBJ1-4,TRBD1,CASSWGTGGYEKLFF,TGCGCCAGCAGCTGGGGGACAGGCGGATATGAAAAACTGTTTTTT
.,TRBV5-1,TRBJ1-1,.,CASRPPGSPGSEAFF,TGCGCCAGCAGGCCACCCGGGAGCCCAGGATCTGAAGCTTTCTTT
.,TRBV18,TRBJ2-3,.,CASSLGSTDTQYF,TGTGCCAGCTCACTTGGTAGCACAGATACGCAGTATTTT
.,TRBV5-1,TRBJ1-1,TRBD1,CASSWWTGVDTEAFF,TGCGCCAGCAGCTGGTGGACAGGGGTGGACACTGAAGCTTTCTTT
.,TRBV30,TRBJ2-5,.,CAWSYWGHGRRETQYF,TGTGCCTGGAGTTATTGGGGTCATGGGCGACGGGAGACCCAGTACTTC
.,TRBV6-5,TRBJ1-2,.,CASRFRGTNYGYTF,TGTGCCAGCAGGTTCCGCGGAACTAACTATGGCTACACCTTC
once,TRBV28,TRBJ2-7,.,CASTFLGEQYF,TGTGCCAGCACCTTCCTTGGGGAGCAGTACTTC
few,TRBV10-3,TRBJ1-1,.,CAISETENTEAFF,TGTGCCATCAGCGAGACAGAGAACACTGAAGCTTTCTTT
.,TRBV9,TRBJ1-1,.,CASSHGLDTEAFF,TGTGCCAGCAGCCACGGGTTGGACACTGAAGCTTTCTTT
.,TRBV19,TRBJ2-5,TRBD2,CASSPQGGETQYF,TGTGCCAGTAGCCCCCAGGGAGGGGAGACCCAGTACTTC
once,TRBV24-1,TRBJ1-3,.,CATMTGLNTIYF,TGTGCCACCATGACAGGACTAAACACCATATATTTT
.,TRBV7-8,TRBJ1-6,.,CASKRAENNSPLHF,TGTGCCAGCAAGCGGGCAGAAAATAATTCACCCCTCCACTTT
few,TRBV28,TRBJ2-7,.,CASSRAASSGEQYF,TGTGCCAGCAGTCGGGCCGCTAGTTCGGGAGAGCAGTACTTC
.,TRBV5-4,TRBJ2-7,.,CASSSTYEQYF,TGTGCCAGCAGCTCCACTTACGAGCAGTACTTC
.,TRBV9,TRBJ2-7,.,CASSEGGGSSYEQYF,TGTGCCAGCAGCGAGGGGGGAGGGAGCTCCTACGAGCAGTACTTC
.,TRBV4-3,TRBJ2-3,.,CASSNRAQDTQYF,TGCGCCAGCAGTAATAGGGCCCAAGATACGCAGTATTTT
.,TRBV12-3/TRBV12-4,TRBJ1-5,.,CASSSQGQPQHF,TGTGCCAGCAGCAGTCAAGGACAGCCCCAGCATTTT
once,TRBV3-1/TRBV3-2,TRBJ1-5,.,CASSQGSRQPQHF,TGTGCCAGCAGCCAAGGGTCGCGTCAGCCCCAGCATTTT
.,TRBV19,TRBJ1-5,TRBD1,CASSIPTGLNQPQHF,TGTGCCAGTAGTATACCGACAGGGCTCAATCAGCCCCAGCATTTT
.,TRBV6-2/TRBV6-3,TRBJ2-7,.,CASSPHRGLDEQYF,TGTGCCAGCAGTCCCCACAGAGGGTTGGACGAGCAGTACTTC
.,TRBV6-6,TRBJ2-7,.,CASSYSRSYEQYF,TGTGCCAGCAGTTACTCGAGGTCCTACGAGCAGTACTTC
.,TRBV4-1,TRBJ1-4,TRBD1,CAFRAGLKGQGQGANEKLFF,TGCGCTTTCAGGGCTGGGTTGAAGGGACAGGGTCAAGGAGCTAATGAAAAACTGTTTTTT
.,TRBV6-2/TRBV6-3,TRBJ2-5,TRBD2,CASSSLAGGLFEETQYF,TGTGCCAGCAGTTCTCTTGCGGGGGGGCTATTCGAAGAGACCCAGTACTTC
.,TRBV2,TRBJ2-1,TRBD2,CASSAASGGALNEQFF,TGTGCCAGCAGTGCGGCCAGCGGGGGGGCGCTGAATGAGCAGTTCTTC
.,TRBV11-2,TRBJ2-7,.,CASSLTGYDEQYF,TGTGCCAGCAGCTTGACGGGCTATGACGAGCAGTACTTC
.,TRBV9,TRBJ1-1,.,CASSIQVGTEAFF,TGTGCCAGCAGCATCCAGGTAGGCACTGAAGCTTTCTTT
.,TRBV10-3,TRBJ1-4,.,CAISERQVATNEKLFF,TGTGCCATCAGTGAGCGGCAGGTTGCAACTAATGAAAAACTGTTTTTT
few,TRBV19,TRBJ1-1,.,CASSRGDGMNTEAFF,TGTGCCAGTAGCCGAGGTGACGGGATGAACACTGAAGCTTTCTTT
.,TRBV3-1/TRBV3-2,TRBJ2-1,TRBD2,CASSQDSRLAGAYNEQFF,TGTGCCAGCAGCCAAGATAGTCGGCTAGCGGGTGCCTACAATGAGCAGTTCTTC
.,TRBV11-2,TRBJ2-2,TRBD2,CASSLYGGASNTGELFF,TGTGCCAGCAGCTTGTACGGGGGGGCCTCGAACACCGGGGAGCTGTTTTTT
.,TRBV9,TRBJ1-1,.,CASSVDRGTEAFF,TGTGCCAGCAGCGTAGATAGGGGGACTGAAGCTTTCTTT
.,TRBV30,TRBJ1-5,.,CAWNQRGRSNQPQHF,TGTGCCTGGAACCAACGGGGACGGAGCAATCAGCCCCAGCATTTT
.,TRBV3-1/TRBV3-2,TRBJ1-3,.,CASSQDTGISGNTIYF,TGTGCCAGCAGCCAAGATACTGGGATCTCTGGAAACACCATATATTTT
.,TRBV7-8,TRBJ1-6,.,CASSPDSPDSPLHF,TGTGCCAGCAGCCCGGACAGTCCGGATTCACCCCTCCACTTT